The clone carrying this TCR beta chain was seen only a few times. The data originate from a study of shared clonotypes between healthy human individuals. Trimming cost V 6 bases and J 8 bases, with 8 bases left between them. This CDR3 spans 11 amino acids. CDR1 and CDR2 from the germline V gene are DFQATT and SNEGSKA (reference sequence). Sequencing used immunoSEQ multiplex PCR; TCRdb keeps in-frame clones, though not all of them. This table holds millions of clones, about 92% found once. The rearrangement joins TRBV20-1 to TRBJ1-6, with D unresolved. This receptor was identified in a man aged 18 to 29 in good health. Sequenced sample: naive CD4+ T cells sorted from blood. The subset was: CD45RA+ positively selected. The CDR3 nucleotides are TGCAGTGCAATACGGGATTCACCCCTCCACTTT. Amino acid sequence: CSAIRDSPLHF.